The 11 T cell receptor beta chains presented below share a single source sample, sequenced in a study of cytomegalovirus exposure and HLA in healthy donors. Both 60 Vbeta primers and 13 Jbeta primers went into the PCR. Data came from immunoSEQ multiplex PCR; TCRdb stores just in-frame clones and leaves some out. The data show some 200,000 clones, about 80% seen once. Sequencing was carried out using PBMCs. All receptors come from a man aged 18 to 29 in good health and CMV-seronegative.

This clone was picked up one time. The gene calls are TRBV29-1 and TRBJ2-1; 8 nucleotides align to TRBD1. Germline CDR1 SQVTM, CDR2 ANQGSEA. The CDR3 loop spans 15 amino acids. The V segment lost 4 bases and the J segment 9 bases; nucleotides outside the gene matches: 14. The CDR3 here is CSVVPLDRGVGEQFF. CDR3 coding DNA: TGCAGCGTTGTACCTTTAGACAGGGGAGTCGGTGAGCAGTTCTTC.

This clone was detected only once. This CDR3 is CASSPQQGAGDYGYTF. The CDR3 nucleotides read TGTGCCAGCAGCCCCCAACAGGGGGCGGGTGACTATGGCTACACCTTC. The rearrangement links TRBV13 to TRBJ1-2, with 9 positions matching TRBD1. The CDR3 is 16 residues long. J gave up 3 bases and V 5 bases, and 10 bases lay outside the gene matches. The germline V gene encodes CDR1 PRHDT and CDR2 FYEKMQ (reference sequence).

CDR3 residues: CASSFGRVNTEAFF. CDR3 bases: TGTGCCAGCAGCTTCGGGAGGGTGAACACTGAAGCTTTCTTT. This rearrangement joins TRBV11-3 to TRBJ1-1, with no clear D. The CDR3 is 14 amino acids. Trimming cost V 3 bases and J 0 bases, with 8 bases left between them. Germline assignment: CDR1 SGHNT and CDR2 YENEEA.

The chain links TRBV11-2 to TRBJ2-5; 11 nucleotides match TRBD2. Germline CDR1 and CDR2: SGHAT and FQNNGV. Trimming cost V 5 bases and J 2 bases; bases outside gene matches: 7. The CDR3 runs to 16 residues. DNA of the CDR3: TGTGCCAGCAGCCTAAGACTAGCGGGGAGACAAGAGACCCAGTACTTC. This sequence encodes CASSLRLAGRQETQYF.

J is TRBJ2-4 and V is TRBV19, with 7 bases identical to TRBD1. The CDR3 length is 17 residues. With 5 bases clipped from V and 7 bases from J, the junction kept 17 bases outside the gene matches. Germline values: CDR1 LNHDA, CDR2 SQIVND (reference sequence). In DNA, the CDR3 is TGTGCCAGTAGTTCCCACCTCTTAGGGGGCGCAGGTAACATTCAGTACTTC. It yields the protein CASSSHLLGGAGNIQYF.

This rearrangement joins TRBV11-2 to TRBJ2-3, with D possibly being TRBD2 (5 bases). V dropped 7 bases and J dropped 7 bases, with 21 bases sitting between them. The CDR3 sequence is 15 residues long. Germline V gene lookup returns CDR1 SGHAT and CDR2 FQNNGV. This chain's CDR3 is CASTKLGRRVNTQYF. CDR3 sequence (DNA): TGTGCCAGCACTAAGCTGGGGAGAAGGGTAAATACGCAGTATTTT.

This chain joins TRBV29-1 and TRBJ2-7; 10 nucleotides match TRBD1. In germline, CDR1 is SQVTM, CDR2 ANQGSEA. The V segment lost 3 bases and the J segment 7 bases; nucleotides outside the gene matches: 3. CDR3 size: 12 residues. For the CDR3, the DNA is TGCAGCGTTGAGACAGGGGGCAGGGAGCAGTACTTC. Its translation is CSVETGGREQYF.

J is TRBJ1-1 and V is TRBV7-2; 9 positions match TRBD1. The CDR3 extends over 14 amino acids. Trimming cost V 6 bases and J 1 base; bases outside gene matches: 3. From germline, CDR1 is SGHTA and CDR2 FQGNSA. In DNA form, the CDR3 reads TGTGCCAGCAGTACAGGGGGCGCGAACACTGAAGCTTTCTTT. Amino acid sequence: CASSTGGANTEAFF.

As DNA, the CDR3 is TGCGCCAGCAGCTTGACAGGGGATTTCGAGCAGTACTTC. Translation: CASSLTGDFEQYF. The V gene is TRBV5-1, the J gene TRBJ2-7, with TRBD1 matching 7 bases. The CDR3 runs to 13 residues. The germline V gene has CDR1 SGHRS and CDR2 YFSETQ. The V gene end was trimmed by 1 base and the J gene end by 6 bases; junction bases not matched to a gene: 4.

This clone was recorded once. CDR3 amino acids: CASSKGDKANYEQYF. The CDR3 DNA is TGTGCCAGCAGTAAGGGGGACAAAGCAAACTACGAGCAGTACTTC. V and J are TRBV28 and TRBJ2-7; D might be TRBD1 (6 bases). Germline V gene data show CDR1 as MDHEN and CDR2 as SYDVKM. The CDR3 is 15 residues long. V was clipped by 5 bases and J by 3 bases, with 17 bases between them. Full variable domain (remainder filled in from reference TRBV28 and TRBJ2-7): DVKVTQSSRYLVKRTGEKVFLECVQDMDHENMFWYRQDPGLGLRLIYFSYDVKMKEKGDIPEGYSVSREKKERFSLILESASTNQTSMYLCASSKGDKANYEQYFGPGTRLTVT.

CDR3 coding DNA: TGTGCCAGCAGCCTTGGGGGGGGCACCTACGAGCAGTACTTC. This gives the protein CASSLGGGTYEQYF. V and J are TRBV9 and TRBJ2-7; possible D gene TRBD2, 7 bases. Germline-derived CDR1 and CDR2 are SGDLS and YYNGEE. This CDR3 contains 14 residues. V was clipped by 4 bases and J by 2 bases, with 13 bases between them.